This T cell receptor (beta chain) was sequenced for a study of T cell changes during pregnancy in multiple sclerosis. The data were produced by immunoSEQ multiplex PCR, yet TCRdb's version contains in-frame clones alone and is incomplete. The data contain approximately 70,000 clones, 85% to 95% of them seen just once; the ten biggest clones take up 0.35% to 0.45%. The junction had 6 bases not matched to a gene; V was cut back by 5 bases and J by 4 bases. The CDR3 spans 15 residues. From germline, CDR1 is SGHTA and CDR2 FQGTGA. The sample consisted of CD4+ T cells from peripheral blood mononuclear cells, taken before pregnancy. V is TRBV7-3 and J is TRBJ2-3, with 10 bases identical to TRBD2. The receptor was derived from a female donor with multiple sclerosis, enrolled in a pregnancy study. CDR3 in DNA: TGTGCCAGCAGCATAGCGGGGGGTCGGGCAGATACGCAGTATTTT. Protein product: CASSIAGGRADTQYF. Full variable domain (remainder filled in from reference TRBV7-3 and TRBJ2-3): GAGVSQTPSNKVTEKGKYVELRCDPISGHTALYWYRQSLGQGPEFLIYFQGTGAADDSGLPNDRFFAVRPEGSVSTLKIQRTERGDSAVYLCASSIAGGRADTQYFGPGTRLTVL.